This is a list of T cell receptor beta chains from one sample in a study of cytomegalovirus exposure and HLA in healthy donors. Profiling relied on immunoSEQ multiplex PCR, and the TCRdb table lists in-frame clones only, not all of them. Here the sample spans 85,000 to 120,000 clones, approximately 80% being singletons. Sequencing used PBMCs. These receptors came from a man between 60 and 70 years old in good health and CMV-seronegative. The CDR3 runs from the conserved cysteine through the conserved F or W. The D gene is left open where the match is weak.

D gene	V gene	J gene	CDR3 length	CDR3 DNA	CDR3 protein
TRBD1	TRBV9	TRBJ2-2	17	TGTGCCAGCAGCGCGCCGCCGGGACAGGGGTACCCCGGGGAGCTGTTTTTT	CASSAPPGQGYPGELFF
TRBD2	TRBV2	TRBJ2-1	17	TGTGCCAGCAGTGACCCTAGCGGGGAGAGCTCCTACAATGAGCAGTTCTTC	CASSDPSGESSYNEQFF
-	TRBV5-6	TRBJ2-1	15	TGTGCCAGCAGCTTGTCCCCCCGAGAGTACAATGAGCAGTTCTTC	CASSLSPREYNEQFF
-	TRBV7-2	TRBJ2-2	18	TGTGCCAGCAGCTCCCCCCGGATAGGTCGGGGGAACACCGGGGAGCTGTTTTTT	CASSSPRIGRGNTGELFF
-	TRBV6-5	TRBJ1-2	14	TGTGCCAGCAGGCGGACAGACAAAAACTATGGCTACACCTTC	CASRRTDKNYGYTF
-	TRBV29-1	TRBJ1-2	13	TGCAGCGTTGAGGGCAGGGGAGTCTATGGCTACACCTTC	CSVEGRGVYGYTF
-	TRBV10-3	TRBJ1-4	15	TGTGCCATCAGTGATCCGGGAGAAAGGGATGAAAAACTGTTTTTT	CAISDPGERDEKLFF
TRBD2	TRBV5-1	TRBJ2-3	14	TGCGCCAGCAGCCCGAGTAGCGGGCCAGATACGCAGTATTTT	CASSPSSGPDTQYF
-	TRBV6-9	TRBJ2-1	18	TGTGCCAGCAGTTATTCGATATCTTACGGGGTGGGGTACAATGAGCAGTTCTTC	CASSYSISYGVGYNEQFF
TRBD1	TRBV4-3	TRBJ2-7	16	TGCGCCAGCAGCCAAGACAGGGGACAGGCCTCCTACGAGCAGTACTTC	CASSQDRGQASYEQYF
-	TRBV2	TRBJ1-5	14	TGTGCCAGCAGTGATGTACAGGGCAATCAGCCCCAGCATTTT	CASSDVQGNQPQHF
-	TRBV14	TRBJ2-1	15	TGTGCCAGCAGCCAAAGGAGGGCAGACCACAATGAGCAGTTCTTC	CASSQRRADHNEQFF
-	TRBV5-1	TRBJ1-4	14	TGCGCCAGCAGCTTCCAGTCGGAGGGGGAAAAACTGTTTTTT	CASSFQSEGEKLFF
TRBD1	TRBV7-2	TRBJ1-2	17	TGTGCCAGCAGCTCGACGGGGACAGGCCGCCCGCTCTATGGCTACACCTTC	CASSSTGTGRPLYGYTF
-	TRBV7-9	TRBJ1-2	16	TGTGCCAGCAGCCCCCCAAATCGCCAGGGCAACTATGGCTACACCTTC	CASSPPNRQGNYGYTF
-	TRBV5-4	TRBJ2-5	15	TGTGCCAGCAGCTGGCGCGGGGTCGGGCAAGAGACCCAGTACTTC	CASSWRGVGQETQYF
TRBD1	TRBV2	TRBJ2-2	14	TGTGCCAGCAGTCCGCAGACAGGGCCCGGGGAGCTGTTTTTT	CASSPQTGPGELFF